The 28 T cell receptor beta chains below all came from one sample that was sequenced in a study of blood T cell repertoires in COVID-19. Measured with immunoSEQ multiplex PCR; TCRdb has only the in-frame clones, and not every one. The sample holds hundreds of thousands of clones; 65% to 90% are singletons and the top ten take around 7.5%. The specimen was peripheral blood. The receptors shown here come from a woman in her sixties or seventies with COVID-19, enrolled during active disease.

The chain combines TRBV7-9 with TRBJ1-2, with 11 bases that match TRBD1. CDR1 and CDR2 (germline): SEHNR, FQNEAQ (reference sequence). The CDR3 consists of 15 residues. V trimming: 4 bases; J trimming: 5 bases; junction bases outside the gene matches: 6. In nucleotides, the CDR3 is TGTGCCAGCAGCTCTCCGGGACAGGGGGTATATGGCTACACCTTC. It encodes CASSSPGQGVYGYTF.

The chain combines TRBV2 with TRBJ2-7; 7 positions match TRBD1. J lost 4 bases, V lost 7 bases, and 13 bases had no gene match. The CDR3 extends over 15 amino acids. Germline V gene data show CDR1 as SNHLY and CDR2 as FYNNEI. DNA of the CDR3: TGTGCCAGCAACCCTGAGCAGGGGGTAGGATACGAGCAGTACTTC. It encodes CASNPEQGVGYEQYF.

This clone appeared a single time. The chain couples TRBV10-1 to TRBJ2-5, with D perhaps TRBD1 (6 bases). Trimming took off 8 bases at V and 6 bases at J, with 16 bases between the two ends. The CDR3 contains 13 residues. Germline CDR1 is WNHNN and CDR2 is SYGVQD (reference sequence). The CDR3 spells CASSSQQGQTQYF. CDR3 bases: TGCGCCAGCTCCTCGCAACAGGGACAGACCCAGTACTTC.

The chain recombines TRBV27 with TRBJ2-4, with a weak D call TRBD1 (5 bases). The CDR3 contains 16 residues. Germline-derived CDR1 and CDR2 are MNHEY and SMNVEV (reference sequence). Trimming removed 1 base from V and 0 bases from J, with 10 bases in between. CDR3 nucleotides: TGTGCCAGCAGTTTATGGGCAGGGCTAGCCAAAAACATTCAGTACTTC. Translated, it gives CASSLWAGLAKNIQYF.

This clone has just one count. The chain links TRBV7-8 to TRBJ1-2, with TRBD1 matching 7 bases. The trim removed 5 bases at V and 0 bases at J, leaving 3 bases unmatched. This CDR3 contains 14 residues. Germline CDR1 and CDR2: SGHVS and FQNEAQ. CDR3 DNA sequence: TGTGCCAGCAGCCGCACAGGGGCTAACTATGGCTACACCTTC. This encodes CASSRTGANYGYTF. Drawing the rest from reference TRBV7-8 and TRBJ1-2, the complete variable domain is GAGVSQSPRYKVAKRGQDVALRCDPISGHVSLFWYQQALGQGPEFLTYFQNEAQLDKSGLPSDRFFAERPEGSVSTLKIQRTQQEDSAVYLCASSRTGANYGYTFGSGTRLTVV.

The rearrangement joins TRBV11-2 to TRBJ2-7; a weak D match, TRBD2 (5 bases). The CDR3 totals 14 residues. The V gene lost 1 base and the J gene lost 7 bases, with 14 bases spanning the gap. Germline assignment: CDR1 SGHAT and CDR2 FQNNGV. This chain's CDR3 is CASSLGTDLREQYF. The CDR3 DNA is TGTGCCAGCAGCTTAGGGACGGACTTGCGGGAGCAGTACTTC. The entire variable domain, with the rest obtained from reference TRBV11-2 and TRBJ2-7, is as follows: EAGVAQSPRYKIIEKRQSVAFWCNPISGHATLYWYQQILGQGPKLLIQFQNNGVVDDSQLPKDRFSAERLKGVDSTLKIQPAKLEDSAVYLCASSLGTDLREQYFGPGTRLTVT.

CDR3 DNA sequence: TGTGCCAGTAGTATCGGAGGGGGCGCGGGCTATGGCTACACCTTC. It is translated as CASSIGGGAGYGYTF. This chain connects TRBV19 to TRBJ1-2, with 7 positions matching TRBD1. V gave up 3 bases and J gave up 4 bases; unmatched junction bases: 8. The CDR3 runs to 15 residues. Germline V gene lookup returns CDR1 LNHDA and CDR2 SQIVND (reference sequence).

The chain links TRBV3-1 (or the pseudogene TRBV3-2) to TRBJ2-2, with a possible D match to TRBD1 (5 bases). Germline CDR1 reads LGHDT; CDR2 reads YNNKEL (reference sequence). V gave up 5 bases and J gave up 0 bases, with 7 bases separating them. The CDR3 extends over 14 amino acids. CDR3 sequence reads: CASSWTPNTGELFF. CDR3 bases: TGTGCCAGCAGCTGGACACCGAACACCGGGGAGCTGTTTTTT.

CDR3 loop: CASYTPTNEKLFF. CDR3 nucleotides: TGTGCCAGTTACACGCCAACTAATGAAAAACTGTTTTTT. This chain joins TRBV19 and TRBJ1-4; D is uncertain. Trimming stripped 8 bases from V and 0 bases from J, with 7 bases between. Germline V gene data show CDR1 as LNHDA and CDR2 as SQIVND (reference sequence). The CDR3 is 13 residues long.

This clone appeared once. V and J are TRBV6-5 and TRBJ1-1; TRBD1 is a possible D gene (6 bases). V lost 4 bases, J lost 5 bases, and 11 bases lay in between. The germline V gene has CDR1 MNHEY and CDR2 SVGAGI. The CDR3 length is 13 residues. The CDR3 loop reads CASSWTEDTEAFF. CDR3 DNA: TGTGCCAGCAGTTGGACAGAGGATACTGAAGCTTTCTTT.

For this clone: Other DNA sequences within the sample encode an identical CDR3. The chain carries TRBV19 and TRBJ2-1, with 8 bases identical to TRBD1. Germline CDR1 reads LNHDA; CDR2 reads SQIVND (reference sequence). The CDR3 spans 13 residues. V lost 10 bases, J lost 2 bases, and 4 bases stayed unmatched. The CDR3: CATGQGTYNEQFF. In DNA, the CDR3 is TGTGCCACAGGACAGGGAACCTACAATGAGCAGTTCTTC.

V is TRBV4-3 and J is TRBJ2-7; 9 positions match TRBD1. Germline CDR1 LGHNA, CDR2 YSLEER. The CDR3 sequence is 16 residues long. J gave up 4 bases and V 3 bases, and 10 bases lay outside the gene matches. The CDR3 sequence is CASSQPGQGNSYEQYF. The CDR3 region has the DNA TGCGCCAGCAGCCAGCCGGGACAGGGAAATTCTTACGAGCAGTACTTC.

The rearrangement uses TRBV6-5 and TRBJ1-4; TRBD1 aligns across 10 bases. This CDR3 has 14 amino acids. CDR1 is MNHEY and CDR2 is SVGAGI in the germline V gene. Trimming removed 6 bases from V and 7 bases from J; junction bases left unmatched: 5. In DNA form, the CDR3 reads TGTGCCAGCAGGACAGGGGGCGAAGTTGAAAAACTGTTTTTT. Its translation is CASRTGGEVEKLFF.

This chain uses TRBV7-9 with TRBJ2-1; D remains ambiguous. CDR3 size: 14 residues. Germline V gene data show CDR1 as SEHNR and CDR2 as FQNEAQ (reference sequence). Trimming left V 5 bases short and J 5 bases short, with 13 bases between. The CDR3 bases are TGTGCCAGCAGCCCCCGTCTGGCCAACAATGAGCAGTTCTTC. Protein: CASSPRLANNEQFF.

The V gene is TRBV6-6, the J gene TRBJ2-5, with a weak D call TRBD2 (6 bases). Germline CDR1 and CDR2: MNHNY and SVGAGI (reference sequence). Trimming removed 4 bases from V and 1 base from J, with 13 bases in between. This CDR3 region has 15 residues. The CDR3 here is CASSSPGSFQETQYF. The CDR3 nucleotides read TGTGCCAGCAGTTCTCCCGGGAGTTTCCAAGAGACCCAGTACTTC.

The J gene is TRBJ1-2, the V gene TRBV19, with D possibly being TRBD1 (6 bases). The CDR3 is made up of 15 amino acids. The V end lost 7 bases, the J end lost 4 bases, and 19 bases lay between the germline ends. Germline V gene data show CDR1 as LNHDA and CDR2 as SQIVND (reference sequence). The CDR3 region is CASNRRAGDGYGYTF. The DNA of the CDR3 is TGTGCCAGTAACCGAAGGGCAGGGGATGGCTATGGCTACACCTTC.

The chain combines TRBV29-1 with TRBJ1-2; the D gene is possibly TRBD1 (5 bases). The CDR3 sequence is 13 residues long. CDR1 is SQVTM, CDR2 ANQGSEA, per germline. Trimming stripped 5 bases from V and 3 bases from J, with 13 bases between. The CDR3 region has the DNA TGCAGCGTTCGGGACTCGATGTACTATGGCTACACCTTC. Protein: CSVRDSMYYGYTF.

DNA of the CDR3: TGTGCCAGCAGCAAAATTAGAGCGGGGCCTACAGATACGCAGTATTTT. Encoded protein: CASSKIRAGPTDTQYF. The chain uses TRBV21-1 and TRBJ2-3; the table's TRBD2 call for D was not verified on the DNA. TRBV21-1 is a pseudogene locus. The CDR3 runs to 16 residues.

V and J are TRBV7-3 and TRBJ2-3, with D possibly TRBD2 on 7 matching bases. V was shortened by 2 bases and J by 6 bases, with 9 bases between the two germline ends. CDR1 and CDR2 (germline): SGHTA, FQGTGA. The CDR3 totals 13 residues. The CDR3 nucleotides read TGTGCCAGCAGCTTAGCGGGGGCGGATACGCAGTATTTT. Translated: CASSLAGADTQYF.

The gene calls are TRBV7-8 and TRBJ1-6; D perhaps matches TRBD1 (5 bases). The CDR3 has 16 residues. CDR1 SGHVS and CDR2 FQNEAQ come from the germline V gene. Trimming took off 6 bases at V and 7 bases at J, with 19 bases between the two ends. In DNA form, the CDR3 reads TGTGCCAGCAGTTGGGGGAGGGAATCAAGAAATTCACCCCTCCACTTT. This encodes CASSWGRESRNSPLHF.

V is TRBV10-3 and J is TRBJ1-2; the D gene is possibly TRBD1 (5 bases). The CDR3 has 12 residues. The V end lost 6 bases, the J end lost 4 bases, and 9 bases lay between the germline ends. CDR1 and CDR2 (germline): ENHRY, SYGVKD. The DNA of the CDR3 is TGTGCCATCAGCGCCGACAGCTATGGCTACACCTTC. Translation: CAISADSYGYTF.

The chain couples TRBV6-5 to TRBJ1-4; D is possibly TRBD1 (6 bases). V was pared by 8 bases and J by 0 bases, with 10 bases between. Germline V lookup: CDR1 MNHEY, CDR2 SVGAGI. CDR3 length: 14 amino acids. In nucleotides, the CDR3 is TGTGCCAGCTGGACAGCCACAACTAATGAAAAACTGTTTTTT. Protein sequence: CASWTATTNEKLFF.

The chain is built from TRBV5-4 and TRBJ2-1; the match to TRBD1 covers 10 bases. V trimming: 4 bases; J trimming: 0 bases; junction bases outside the gene matches: 10. Per germline, CDR1 SGHNT and CDR2 YYREEE (reference sequence). This CDR3 is 18 amino acids long. The CDR3 DNA sequence: TGTGCCAGCAGCACTGGGACAGGGGTTACTTTCTCCTACAATGAGCAGTTCTTC. This gives the protein CASSTGTGVTFSYNEQFF.

The chain joins TRBV20-1 to TRBJ2-1; TRBD2 is a possible D gene (5 bases). The germline V gene has CDR1 DFQATT and CDR2 SNEGSKA (reference sequence). Trimming took off 3 bases at V and 7 bases at J, with 7 bases between the two ends. The CDR3 spans 11 residues. CDR3 coding DNA: TGCAGTGCTAGGGACTTGAATGAGCAGTTCTTC. It encodes CSARDLNEQFF.

This chain joins TRBV2 and TRBJ1-1; D is ambiguous. Germline V gene sequence: CDR1 SNHLY, CDR2 FYNNEI. This CDR3 region has 12 residues. V was pared by 0 bases and J by 4 bases, with 3 bases between. The CDR3 DNA reads TGTGCCAGCAGTGAAGCGAGCACTGAAGCTTTCTTT. Its translation: CASSEASTEAFF.

The chain couples TRBV10-3 to TRBJ2-1; D perhaps matches TRBD1 (6 bases). Trimming removed 2 bases from V and 1 base from J, with 12 bases in between. The CDR3 runs 16 residues. CDR1 and CDR2 from the germline V gene are ENHRY and SYGVKD. In nucleotides, the CDR3 is TGTGCCATCAGTGAGCGAGGACAGTCGTCCTACAATGAGCAGTTCTTC. Protein product: CAISERGQSSYNEQFF.

The rearrangement links TRBV10-3 to TRBJ1-3; 7 bases line up with TRBD1. CDR1 ENHRY and CDR2 SYGVKD come from the germline V gene. This CDR3 is 18 amino acids long. The V gene end was trimmed by 6 bases and the J gene end by 6 bases; junction bases not matched to a gene: 20. This chain's CDR3 is CAIRTTTYTRQGENTIYF. The CDR3, as DNA: TGTGCCATCAGAACGACAACCTACACTCGACAGGGCGAAAACACCATATATTTT.

The CDR3 DNA reads as TGTGCCAGCAGTTACTCCCTTACAGGGGGGTATGCCCAGCATTTT. It translates to CASSYSLTGGYAQHF. The rearrangement joins TRBV6-5 to TRBJ1-5; TRBD1 aligns across 8 bases. The CDR3 runs to 15 residues. The trim removed 0 bases at V and 11 bases at J, leaving 9 bases unmatched. Germline CDR1 is MNHEY and CDR2 is SVGAGI.